The rows below give T cell receptor beta chains drawn from one sample of a study of CD8+ T cells in alopecia areata. Clones were read by immunoSEQ multiplex PCR, and TCRdb kept only the in-frame ones, dropping some. Here the sample spans 200,000 to 250,000 clones, under 70% being singletons. The source was CD4+ T cells sorted from blood, collected at roughly week 45, from a patient treated with tofacitinib. These receptors came from a human donor with alopecia areata. CDR3s leave out the opening cysteine and the closing phenylalanine or tryptophan. Each record gives: V gene, J gene, CDR3 protein.

V: TRBV29-1
J: TRBJ1-1
CDR3: SVQKLMNTEAF

V: TRBV6-5
J: TRBJ2-7
CDR3: ASSYSIAGRTYEQY

V: TRBV30
J: TRBJ2-3
CDR3: ACPRINGDTQY

V: TRBV15
J: TRBJ2-5
CDR3: ATSRDITGKETQY

V: TRBV5-4
J: TRBJ1-6
CDR3: ASSLNPKGISPLH

V: TRBV13
J: TRBJ1-2
CDR3: ASSLSGRRSYGYT

V: TRBV2
J: TRBJ1-1
CDR3: ASSLHRDGAF

V: TRBV5-1
J: TRBJ1-1
CDR3: ASSLVPGTEAF

V: TRBV2
J: TRBJ1-1
CDR3: ASSDLGGTEAF

V: TRBV2
J: TRBJ2-4
CDR3: ASRSTGAKNIQY

V: TRBV4-3
J: TRBJ1-6
CDR3: ASSPRQLGINSPLH

V: TRBV18
J: TRBJ1-2
CDR3: ASSPRREDGYT

V: TRBV29-1
J: TRBJ1-1
CDR3: SVPGLNTEAF

V: TRBV29-1
J: TRBJ2-7
CDR3: SVGTSTSSYEQY

V: TRBV5-1
J: TRBJ2-2
CDR3: ASSLGRANTGELF

V: TRBV7-9
J: TRBJ1-5
CDR3: ASSLELNQPQH

V: TRBV6-1
J: TRBJ1-6
CDR3: ASATVYNSPLH

V: TRBV29-1
J: TRBJ1-1
CDR3: SSGGGPTEAF

V: TRBV4-3
J: TRBJ2-3
CDR3: ASSQDEGGADTQY

V: TRBV19
J: TRBJ2-5
CDR3: ASRQPGGETQY

V: TRBV29-1
J: TRBJ1-2
CDR3: SVERAR

V: TRBV19
J: TRBJ1-6
CDR3: ASSIRTGGDNSPLH

V: TRBV23-1
J: TRBJ2-5
CDR3: ASSQSRWLQETQY

V: TRBV30
J: TRBJ1-2
CDR3: AWSDSQGTYYGYT

V: TRBV30
J: TRBJ1-1
CDR3: AWSQDTEAF

V: TRBV30
J: TRBJ1-1
CDR3: AWSVRENTEAF

V: TRBV9
J: TRBJ2-2
CDR3: ASSVEMAGRNTGELF

V: TRBV5-8
J: TRBJ2-6
CDR3: ASPPKSGANVLT

V: TRBV2
J: TRBJ1-2
CDR3: ASSEDYGYT

V: TRBV6-6
J: TRBJ1-1
CDR3: ASSSRGIAEAF

V: TRBV10-3
J: TRBJ2-2
CDR3: ASGQGADTGELF

V: TRBV30
J: TRBJ1-4
CDR3: AGRGHEKLF

V: TRBV4-3
J: TRBJ2-5
CDR3: ASSQELADRGETQY

V: TRBV25-1
J: TRBJ2-1
CDR3: ASSLSGIYNEQF

V: TRBV19
J: TRBJ1-1
CDR3: ASRSGQGNTEAF

V: TRBV9
J: TRBJ1-2
CDR3: ASSVSDSHSFYGYT

V: TRBV23-1
J: TRBJ1-1
CDR3: ASSPPGGRFSEAF

V: TRBV2
J: TRBJ2-2
CDR3: AGYSGGAGELF

V: TRBV14
J: TRBJ2-7
CDR3: ASSLGKEQY

V: TRBV25-1
J: TRBJ2-1
CDR3: ASSPRTALGSHEQF

V: TRBV11-2
J: TRBJ2-5
CDR3: ASSPTGKETQY

V: TRBV29-1
J: TRBJ1-1
CDR3: SARDRGGITEAF

V: TRBV10-3
J: TRBJ1-2
CDR3: AIRLTGKDYGYT

V: TRBV11-2
J: TRBJ2-2
CDR3: ASSSRTGVGITGELF

V: TRBV4-3
J: TRBJ1-5
CDR3: ASSQDMYQPQH